This T cell receptor beta chain was retrieved from a study of early T cells in non-severe SARS-CoV-2 infection. About the study: The authors sequenced bulk RNA from unsorted whole blood, leaving chains unpaired. Study-level findings and limits: Matching against VDJdb likely underestimated virus-specific expansions, favoring anti-spike CD8.

Germline CDR1 and CDR2: DFQATT and SNEGSKA (reference sequence). This CDR3 has 14 residues. V gave up 4 bases and J gave up 8 bases, with 17 bases separating them. This clonotype was found many times. No antigen is known for it. Attachment of unique molecular identifiers to individual cDNA molecules was performed. In TCRdb, the 5' RACE reads were re-called with MiXCR into one record per CDR3 protein. The table records around 55,000 distinct CDR3 sequences, more than 6.5% of them present only once. This chain joins TRBV20-1 and TRBJ1-4, with D unresolved. This TCR was sampled from an adult who was a healthcare worker with PCR-confirmed SARS-CoV-2 infection or an uninfected control (not recorded which). This specimen was whole blood, taken at baseline. In DNA form, the CDR3 reads TGCAGTGCTATGCCCAGGCACTCGCGGGAAAAACTGTTTTTT. It translates to CSAMPRHSREKLFF.